The clone carrying this T cell receptor (beta chain) came up a few times. The antigen is unknown. The data were taken from a study of response to subunit inactivated influenza vaccine. CDR1 DFQATT and CDR2 SNEGSKA come from the germline V gene (reference sequence). This CDR3 comprises 16 residues. J gave up 5 bases and V 3 bases, and 9 bases lay outside the gene matches. TCRdb fed the RT-PCR reads into MiXCR, producing one record per CDR3 protein. Counted here are about 780,000 distinct CDR3 sequences, less than 20% occurring once; the ten biggest clones make up about 11%. Broader study findings: Seasonal influenza vaccination, on each occasion, was suggested by the authors to recruit few new T cells.

The sample was PBMCs from blood, taken roughly 5 days after vaccination. This receptor was identified in a man aged 50 or older who received an inactivated influenza vaccine. The chain recombines TRBV20-1 with TRBJ1-6; 8 nucleotides match TRBD1. This CDR3 reads CSASRGQARNNSPLHF. The CDR3 coding sequence is TGCAGTGCTAGCAGGGGACAGGCCCGGAATAATTCACCCCTCCACTTT.